Below are 4 T cell receptor beta chains sequenced from a single sample in a study of beta chain features in type 1 diabetes. As every portion of the isolated RNA was reverse transcribed, the sequencing read expressed TCRB transcripts. TCRdb keeps only in-frame clones here, not all; method: immunoSEQ multiplex PCR. The sample includes about 260,000 clones, around 25% seen only once; the top ten take about 0.012%. For these receptors, no antigen is known. Whole-study results and caveats: TCRB CDR3s were moderately but significantly shorter in Type 1 diabetes patients in all four CD4+ subsets.

Material: naive CD4+ T cells from blood. All receptors derive from a woman under 40 with type 1 diabetes.

V and J are TRBV29-1 and TRBJ2-1, with no clear D. The CDR3 has 13 amino acids. V dropped 6 bases and J dropped 0 bases, with 9 bases sitting between them. Germline V gives CDR1 SQVTM, CDR2 ANQGSEA. The CDR3 DNA is TGCAGCGTCGTCCCAGGCTCCTACAATGAGCAGTTCTTC. Encoded protein: CSVVPGSYNEQFF.

The V gene is TRBV25-1, the J gene TRBJ2-7; TRBD2 aligns across 8 bases. Germline CDR1 is MGHDK and CDR2 is SYGVNS. V lost 2 bases to trimming and J lost 4 bases; unmatched junction nucleotides: 7. The CDR3 sequence is 15 residues long. In DNA form, the CDR3 reads TGTGCCAGCAGTGAAAGCCCAGCGGGAGAATACGAGCAGTACTTC. Translated: CASSESPAGEYEQYF.

The chain couples TRBV4-1 to TRBJ2-1; 15 nucleotides line up with TRBD2. The germline V gene has CDR1 MGHRA and CDR2 YSYEKL. J gave up 7 bases and V 6 bases, and 7 bases lay outside the gene matches. There are 16 residues in the CDR3. CDR3 sequence reads: CASRNWTSGGGNEQFF. In DNA form, the CDR3 reads TGCGCCAGCAGAAATTGGACTAGCGGGGGGGGAAATGAGCAGTTCTTC.

This clone was picked up a small number of times. The rearrangement links TRBV2 to TRBJ2-7; TRBD2 matches at 8 bases. This CDR3 comprises 13 residues. With 6 bases clipped from V and 5 bases from J, the junction kept 6 bases outside the gene matches. Germline V gene sequence: CDR1 SNHLY, CDR2 FYNNEI. This CDR3 reads CASSVSGTHEQYF. CDR3 in DNA: TGTGCCAGCAGCGTTAGCGGGACCCACGAGCAGTACTTC.